This TCR beta chain was sequenced in a study of human T cells and chemical hapten exposure. The library gave individual cDNA molecules unique molecular identifiers. In TCRdb, the RACE reads were re-called with MiXCR into one record per CDR3 protein. The profile shows hundreds of thousands of distinct CDR3 sequences, more than 5% of them singletons. The CDR3 is made up of 13 amino acids. Trimming removed 0 bases at V and 8 bases at J, with 11 bases between. Germline CDR1 reads SGHRS; CDR2 reads YFSETQ. Time point given: patch test 2, 6 weeks after DPC sensitization. Treatment denoted: therapeutic diphenylcyclopropenone sensitization with weekly scalp DPC.

The starting material was whole blood, obtained in connection with sensitization to the hapten diphenylcyclopropenone (DPC). The origin of this receptor is a woman under 30 with alopecia areata. Some clones in this sample may be carry-over from other donors' samples. The V and J genes are TRBV5-1 and TRBJ1-1; D gene uncertain. CDR3 sequence (DNA): TGCGCCAGCAGCTTGGCCGAGGGAGTCGAAGCTTTCTTT. Its translation is CASSLAEGVEAFF.